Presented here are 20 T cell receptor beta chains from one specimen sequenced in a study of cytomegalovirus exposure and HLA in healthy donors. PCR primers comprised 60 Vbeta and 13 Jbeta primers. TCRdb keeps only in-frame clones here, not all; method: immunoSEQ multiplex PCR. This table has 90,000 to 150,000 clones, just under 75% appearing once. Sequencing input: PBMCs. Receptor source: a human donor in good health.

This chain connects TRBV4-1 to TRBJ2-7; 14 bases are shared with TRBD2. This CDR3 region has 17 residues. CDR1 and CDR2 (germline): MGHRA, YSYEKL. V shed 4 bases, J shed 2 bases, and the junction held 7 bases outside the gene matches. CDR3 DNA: TGCGCCAGCAGCCCCGGGACTAGCGGGAGTCATGCCTACGAGCAGTACTTC. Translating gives CASSPGTSGSHAYEQYF.

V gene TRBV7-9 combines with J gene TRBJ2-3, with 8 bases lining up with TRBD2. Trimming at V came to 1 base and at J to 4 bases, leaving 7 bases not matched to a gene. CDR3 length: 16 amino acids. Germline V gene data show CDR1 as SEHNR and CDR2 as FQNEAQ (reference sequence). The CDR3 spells CASSLVLSGSPDTQYF. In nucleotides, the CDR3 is TGTGCCAGCAGCTTAGTCCTGAGCGGGAGCCCAGATACGCAGTATTTT.

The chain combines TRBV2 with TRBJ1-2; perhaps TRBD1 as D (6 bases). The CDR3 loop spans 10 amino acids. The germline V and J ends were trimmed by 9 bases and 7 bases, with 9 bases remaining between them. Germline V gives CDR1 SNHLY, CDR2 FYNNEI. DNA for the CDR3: TGTGCCAGTATGGACAGTGGCTACACCTTC. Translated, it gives CASMDSGYTF.

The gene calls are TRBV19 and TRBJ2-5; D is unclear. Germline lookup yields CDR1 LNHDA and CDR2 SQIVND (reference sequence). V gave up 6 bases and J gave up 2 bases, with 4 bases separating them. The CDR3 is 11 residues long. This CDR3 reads CASRRQETQYF. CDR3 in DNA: TGTGCCAGTAGGAGACAAGAGACCCAGTACTTC.

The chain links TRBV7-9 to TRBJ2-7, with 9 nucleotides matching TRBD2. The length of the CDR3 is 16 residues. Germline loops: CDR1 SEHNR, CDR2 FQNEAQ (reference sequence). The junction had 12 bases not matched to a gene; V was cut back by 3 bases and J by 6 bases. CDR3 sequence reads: CASSFGLASGNREQYF. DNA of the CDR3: TGTGCCAGCAGCTTTGGTTTGGCTAGCGGGAACCGCGAGCAGTACTTC.

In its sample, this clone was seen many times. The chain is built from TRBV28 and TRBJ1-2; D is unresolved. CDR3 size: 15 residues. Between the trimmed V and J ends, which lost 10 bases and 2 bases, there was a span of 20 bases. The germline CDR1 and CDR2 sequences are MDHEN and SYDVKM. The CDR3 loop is CAIGSGWEGNYGYTF. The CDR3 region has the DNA TGTGCCATCGGTAGTGGGTGGGAGGGCAACTATGGCTACACCTTC.

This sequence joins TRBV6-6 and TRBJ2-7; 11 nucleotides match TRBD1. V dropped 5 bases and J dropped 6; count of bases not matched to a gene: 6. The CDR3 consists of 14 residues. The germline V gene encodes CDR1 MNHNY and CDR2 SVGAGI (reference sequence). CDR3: CASSPGTGGLEQYF. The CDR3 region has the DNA TGTGCCAGCAGTCCCGGGACAGGGGGGCTCGAGCAGTACTTC.

This CDR3 is CQTRLAGGTDTQYF. The CDR3, as DNA: TGTCAAACTAGGCTAGCGGGAGGCACAGATACGCAGTATTTT. J is TRBJ2-3 and V is TRBV27; 10 bases match TRBD2. This CDR3 contains 14 residues. CDR1 MNHEY and CDR2 SMNVEV come from the germline V gene (reference sequence).

The CDR3: CASRPNRGQGQPQHF. The CDR3 coding sequence is TGTGCCAGCAGGCCTAACAGGGGCCAGGGGCAGCCCCAGCATTTT. The chain recombines TRBV28 with TRBJ1-5, with TRBD1 identical over 7 bases. The CDR3 spans 15 residues. Germline lookup yields CDR1 MDHEN and CDR2 SYDVKM. Losses at the gene ends were 6 bases for V and 7 bases for J; bases not matched to a gene: 12.

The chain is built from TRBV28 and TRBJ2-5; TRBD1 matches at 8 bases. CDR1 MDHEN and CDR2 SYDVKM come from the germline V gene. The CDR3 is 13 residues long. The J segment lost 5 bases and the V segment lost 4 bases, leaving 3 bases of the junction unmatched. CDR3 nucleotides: TGTGCCAGCAGTTCAGGGGGCTCGGAGACCCAGTACTTC. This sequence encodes CASSSGGSETQYF.

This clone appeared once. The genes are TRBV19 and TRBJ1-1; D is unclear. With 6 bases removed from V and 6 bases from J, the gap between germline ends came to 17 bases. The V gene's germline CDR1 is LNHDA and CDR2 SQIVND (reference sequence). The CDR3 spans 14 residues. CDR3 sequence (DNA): TGTGCCAGTAGCGTATACGGAGGAATGTCTGAAGCTTTCTTT. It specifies CASSVYGGMSEAFF.

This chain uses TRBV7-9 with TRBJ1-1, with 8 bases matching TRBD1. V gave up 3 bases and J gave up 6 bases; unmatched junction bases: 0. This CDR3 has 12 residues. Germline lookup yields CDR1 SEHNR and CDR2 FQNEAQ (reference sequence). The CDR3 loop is CASSLDRAEAFF. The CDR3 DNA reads TGTGCCAGCAGCTTGGACAGGGCTGAAGCTTTCTTT.

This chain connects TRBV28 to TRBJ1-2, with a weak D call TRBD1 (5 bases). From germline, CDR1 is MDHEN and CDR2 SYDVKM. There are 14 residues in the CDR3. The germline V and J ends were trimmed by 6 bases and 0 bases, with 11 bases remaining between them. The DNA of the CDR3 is TGTGCCAGCAGCCTGGGGCTAACTAACTATGGCTACACCTTC. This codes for CASSLGLTNYGYTF.

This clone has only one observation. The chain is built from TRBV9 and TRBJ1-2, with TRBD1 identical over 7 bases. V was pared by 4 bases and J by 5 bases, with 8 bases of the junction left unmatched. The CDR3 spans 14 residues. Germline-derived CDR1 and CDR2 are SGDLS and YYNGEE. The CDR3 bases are TGTGCCAGCAGCAACCGACAGGGTGAATATGGCTACACCTTC. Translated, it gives CASSNRQGEYGYTF. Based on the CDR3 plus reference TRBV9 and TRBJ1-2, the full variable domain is DSGVTQTPKHLITATGQRVTLRCSPRSGDLSVYWYQQSLDQGLQFLIQYYNGEERAKGNILERFSAQQFPDLHSELNLSSLELGDSALYFCASSNRQGEYGYTFGSGTRLTVV.

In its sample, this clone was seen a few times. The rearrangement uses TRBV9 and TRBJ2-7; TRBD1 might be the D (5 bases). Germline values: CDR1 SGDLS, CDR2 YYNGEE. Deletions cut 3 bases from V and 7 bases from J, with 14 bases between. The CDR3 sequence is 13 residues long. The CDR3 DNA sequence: TGTGCCAGCAGCGATAGGGGCTCCGGGGAGCAGTACTTC. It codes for CASSDRGSGEQYF.

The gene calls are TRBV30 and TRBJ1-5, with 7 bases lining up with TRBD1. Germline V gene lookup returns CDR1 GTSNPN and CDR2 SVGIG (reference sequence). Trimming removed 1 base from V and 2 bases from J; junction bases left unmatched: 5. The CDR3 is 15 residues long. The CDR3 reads CAWSGAGGGNQPQHF. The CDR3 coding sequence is TGTGCCTGGAGTGGGGCAGGGGGTGGCAATCAGCCCCAGCATTTT.

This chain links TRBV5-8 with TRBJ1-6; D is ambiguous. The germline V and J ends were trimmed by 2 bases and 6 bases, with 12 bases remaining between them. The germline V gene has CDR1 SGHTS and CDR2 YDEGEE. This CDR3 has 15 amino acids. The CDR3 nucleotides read TGTGCCAGCAGCTTTCTTCGAACACCTAATTCACCCCTCCACTTT. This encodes CASSFLRTPNSPLHF.

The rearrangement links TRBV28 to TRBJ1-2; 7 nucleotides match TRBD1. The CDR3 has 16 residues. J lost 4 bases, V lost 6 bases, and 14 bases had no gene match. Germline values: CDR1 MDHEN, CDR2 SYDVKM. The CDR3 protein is CASSTDREPPFYGYTF. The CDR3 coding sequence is TGTGCCAGCAGCACAGACAGGGAGCCCCCTTTCTATGGCTACACCTTC.

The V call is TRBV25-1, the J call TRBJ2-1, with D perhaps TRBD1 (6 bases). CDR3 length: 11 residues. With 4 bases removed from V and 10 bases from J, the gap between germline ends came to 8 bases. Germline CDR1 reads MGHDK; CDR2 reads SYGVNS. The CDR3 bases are TGTGCCAGCAGTGCAGGGACAGAGCAGTTCTTC. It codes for CASSAGTEQFF.

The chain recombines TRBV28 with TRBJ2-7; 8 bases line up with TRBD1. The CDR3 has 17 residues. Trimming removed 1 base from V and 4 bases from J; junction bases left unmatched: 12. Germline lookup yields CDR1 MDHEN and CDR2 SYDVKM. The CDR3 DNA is TGTGCCAGCAGTTTATCCGGGCCGGGACAGGTTGCATACGAGCAGTACTTC. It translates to CASSLSGPGQVAYEQYF.